This T cell receptor (beta chain) was captured in a study of blood T cell repertoires in COVID-19. CDR1 and CDR2 from the germline V gene are MNHNS and SASEGT. This CDR3 spans 13 amino acids. V lost 6 bases, J lost 5 bases, and 13 bases lay in between. The protocol was immunoSEQ multiplex PCR, while the TCRdb copy is restricted to in-frame clones and leaves out a portion. The data show some 140,000 clones, approximately 80% seen once. V gene TRBV6-1 combines with J gene TRBJ1-1; TRBD1 is a possible D gene (6 bases). Sequencing was performed on peripheral blood. The origin of this receptor is a woman aged 55-70 years with COVID-19, enrolled during active disease. DNA for the CDR3: TGTGCCAGCAGCCACCAACAGGGAACTGAAGCTTTCTTT. It encodes CASSHQQGTEAFF.